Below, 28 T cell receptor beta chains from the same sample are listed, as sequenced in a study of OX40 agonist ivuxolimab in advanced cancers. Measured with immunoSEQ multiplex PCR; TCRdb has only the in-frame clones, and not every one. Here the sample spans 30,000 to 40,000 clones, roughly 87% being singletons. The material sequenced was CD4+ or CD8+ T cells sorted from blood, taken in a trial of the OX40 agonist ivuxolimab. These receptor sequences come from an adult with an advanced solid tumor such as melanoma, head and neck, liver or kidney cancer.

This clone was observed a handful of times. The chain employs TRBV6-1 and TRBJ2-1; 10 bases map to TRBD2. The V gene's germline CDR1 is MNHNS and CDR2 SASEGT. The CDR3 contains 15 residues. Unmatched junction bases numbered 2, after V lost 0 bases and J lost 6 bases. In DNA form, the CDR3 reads TGTGCCAGCAGTGAAGCGACTAGCGGGTCCAATGAGCAGTTCTTC. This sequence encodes CASSEATSGSNEQFF.

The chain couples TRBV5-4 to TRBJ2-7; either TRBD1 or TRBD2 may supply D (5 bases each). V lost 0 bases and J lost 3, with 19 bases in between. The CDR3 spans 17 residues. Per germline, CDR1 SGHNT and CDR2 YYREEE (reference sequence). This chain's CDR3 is CASSLGDGFPRLYEQYF. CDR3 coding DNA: TGTGCCAGCAGCTTGGGGGACGGATTTCCGCGACTCTACGAGCAGTACTTC.

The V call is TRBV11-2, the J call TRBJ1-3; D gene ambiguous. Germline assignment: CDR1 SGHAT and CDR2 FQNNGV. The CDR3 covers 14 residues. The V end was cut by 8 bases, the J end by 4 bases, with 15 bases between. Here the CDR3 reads CASGEGISGNTIYF. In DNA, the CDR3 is TGTGCCAGCGGGGAGGGCATTTCGGGAAACACCATATATTTT.

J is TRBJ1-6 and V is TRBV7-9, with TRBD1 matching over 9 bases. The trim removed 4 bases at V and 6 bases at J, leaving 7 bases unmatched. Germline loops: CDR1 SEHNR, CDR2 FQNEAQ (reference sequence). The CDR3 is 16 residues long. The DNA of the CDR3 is TGTGCCAGCAGCTCCCTTGGGACAGGGCGTAATTCACCCCTCCACTTT. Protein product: CASSSLGTGRNSPLHF.

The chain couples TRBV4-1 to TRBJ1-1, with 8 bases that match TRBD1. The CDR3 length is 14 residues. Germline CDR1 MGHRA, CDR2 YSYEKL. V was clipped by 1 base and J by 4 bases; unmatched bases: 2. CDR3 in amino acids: CASSQGRGLTEAFF. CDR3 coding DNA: TGCGCCAGCAGCCAAGGCAGGGGGCTCACTGAAGCTTTCTTT.

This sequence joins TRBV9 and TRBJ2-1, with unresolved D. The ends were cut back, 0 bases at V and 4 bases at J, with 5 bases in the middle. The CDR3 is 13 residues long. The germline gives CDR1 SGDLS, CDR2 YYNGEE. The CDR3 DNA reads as TGTGCCAGCAGCGTAGCTGGGTACAATGAGCAGTTCTTC. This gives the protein CASSVAGYNEQFF.

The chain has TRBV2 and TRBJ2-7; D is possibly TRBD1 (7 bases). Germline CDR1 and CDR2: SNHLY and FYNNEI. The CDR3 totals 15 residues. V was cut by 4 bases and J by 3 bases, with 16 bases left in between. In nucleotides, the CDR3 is TGTGCCAGCAGTGTAGTTCAGGGGGGAGGCTACGAGCAGTACTTC. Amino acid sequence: CASSVVQGGGYEQYF. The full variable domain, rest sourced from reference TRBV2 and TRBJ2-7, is EPEVTQTPSHQVTQMGQEVILRCVPISNHLYFYWYRQILGQKVEFLVSFYNNEISEKSEIFDDQFSVERPDGSNFTLKIRSTKLEDSAMYFCASSVVQGGGYEQYFGPGTRLTVT.

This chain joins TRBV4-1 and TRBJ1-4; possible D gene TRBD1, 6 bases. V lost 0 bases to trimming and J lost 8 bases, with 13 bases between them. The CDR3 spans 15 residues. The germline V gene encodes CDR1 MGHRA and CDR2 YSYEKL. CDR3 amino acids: CASSQDPGVDEKLFF. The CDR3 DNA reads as TGCGCCAGCAGCCAAGACCCAGGGGTCGACGAAAAACTGTTTTTT.

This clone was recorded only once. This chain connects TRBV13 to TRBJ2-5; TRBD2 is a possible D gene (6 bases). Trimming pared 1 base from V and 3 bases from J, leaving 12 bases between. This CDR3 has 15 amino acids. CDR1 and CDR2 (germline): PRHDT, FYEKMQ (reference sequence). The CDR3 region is CASSLARLVKETQYF. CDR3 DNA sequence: TGTGCCAGCAGCTTAGCCAGACTAGTAAAAGAGACCCAGTACTTC.

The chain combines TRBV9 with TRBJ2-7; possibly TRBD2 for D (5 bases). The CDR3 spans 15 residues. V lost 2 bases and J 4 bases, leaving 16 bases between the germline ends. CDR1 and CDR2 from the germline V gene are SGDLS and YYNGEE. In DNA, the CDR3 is TGTGCCAGCAGCGTTTCCCACTCGAGGGAGTACGAGCAGTACTTC. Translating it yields CASSVSHSREYEQYF.

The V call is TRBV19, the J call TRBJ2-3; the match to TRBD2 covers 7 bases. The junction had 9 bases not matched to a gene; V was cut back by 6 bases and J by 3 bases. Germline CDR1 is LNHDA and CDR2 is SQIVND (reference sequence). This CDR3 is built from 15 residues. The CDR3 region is CASSRLGGRTDTQYF. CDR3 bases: TGTGCCAGTAGCCGTTTGGGAGGGCGGACAGATACGCAGTATTTT.

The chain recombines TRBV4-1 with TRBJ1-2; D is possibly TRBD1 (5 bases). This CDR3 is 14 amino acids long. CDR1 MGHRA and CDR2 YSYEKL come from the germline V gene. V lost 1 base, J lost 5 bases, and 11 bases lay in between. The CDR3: CASSQVVEGYGYTF. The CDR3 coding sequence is TGCGCCAGCAGCCAAGTGGTGGAGGGGTATGGCTACACCTTC.

The CDR3 sequence: CASSLSGTDTQYF. The CDR3, as DNA: TGCGCCAGCAGCCTTAGCGGCACAGATACGCAGTATTTT. The J gene is TRBJ2-3, the V gene TRBV4-1; a weak D match, TRBD2 (5 bases). Trimming pared 4 bases from V and 1 base from J, leaving 6 bases between. The germline CDR1 and CDR2 sequences are MGHRA and YSYEKL. The CDR3 is 13 amino acids.

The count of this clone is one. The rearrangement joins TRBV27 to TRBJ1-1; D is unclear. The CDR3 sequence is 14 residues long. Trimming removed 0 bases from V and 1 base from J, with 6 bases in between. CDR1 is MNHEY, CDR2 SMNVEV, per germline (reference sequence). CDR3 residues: CASSLSPGNTEAFF. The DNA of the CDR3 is TGTGCCAGCAGTTTATCCCCAGGGAACACTGAAGCTTTCTTT.

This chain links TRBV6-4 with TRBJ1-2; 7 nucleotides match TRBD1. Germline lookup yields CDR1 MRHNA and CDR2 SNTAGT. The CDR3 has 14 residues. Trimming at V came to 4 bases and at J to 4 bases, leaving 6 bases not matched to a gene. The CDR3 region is CASSVRQGSYGYTF. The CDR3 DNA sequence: TGTGCCAGCAGTGTCCGACAGGGTAGCTATGGCTACACCTTC.

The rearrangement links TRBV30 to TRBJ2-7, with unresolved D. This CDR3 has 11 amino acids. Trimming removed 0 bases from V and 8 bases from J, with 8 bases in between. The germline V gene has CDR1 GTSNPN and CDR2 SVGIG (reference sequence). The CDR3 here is CAWSVAYQQYF. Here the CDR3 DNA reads TGTGCCTGGAGTGTAGCGTACCAGCAGTACTTC.

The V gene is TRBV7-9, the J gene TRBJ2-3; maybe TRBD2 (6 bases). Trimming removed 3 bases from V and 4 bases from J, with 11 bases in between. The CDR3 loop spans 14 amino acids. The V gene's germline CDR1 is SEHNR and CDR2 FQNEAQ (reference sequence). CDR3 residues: CASSFPGGPDTQYF. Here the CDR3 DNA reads TGTGCCAGCAGCTTTCCAGGAGGGCCAGATACGCAGTATTTT.

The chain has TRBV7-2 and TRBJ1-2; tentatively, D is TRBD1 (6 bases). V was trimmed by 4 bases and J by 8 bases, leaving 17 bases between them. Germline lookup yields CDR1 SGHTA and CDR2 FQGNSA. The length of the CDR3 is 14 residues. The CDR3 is CASSSPGHGGGYTF. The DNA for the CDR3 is TGTGCCAGCAGCTCTCCGGGACACGGAGGCGGCTACACCTTC.

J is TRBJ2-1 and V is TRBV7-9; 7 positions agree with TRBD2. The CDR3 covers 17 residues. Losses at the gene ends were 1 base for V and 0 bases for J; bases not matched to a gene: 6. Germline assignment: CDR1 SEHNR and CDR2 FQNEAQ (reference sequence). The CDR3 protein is CASSLGFAGDSYNEQFF. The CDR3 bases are TGTGCCAGCAGCTTAGGGTTTGCGGGGGACTCCTACAATGAGCAGTTCTTC.

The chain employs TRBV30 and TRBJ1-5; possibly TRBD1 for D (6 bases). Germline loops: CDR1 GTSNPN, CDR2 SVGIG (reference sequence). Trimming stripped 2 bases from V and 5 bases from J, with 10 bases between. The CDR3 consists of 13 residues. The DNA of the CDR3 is TGTGCCTGGAGTCCCCAGGGGTATCAGCCCCAGCATTTT. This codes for CAWSPQGYQPQHF.

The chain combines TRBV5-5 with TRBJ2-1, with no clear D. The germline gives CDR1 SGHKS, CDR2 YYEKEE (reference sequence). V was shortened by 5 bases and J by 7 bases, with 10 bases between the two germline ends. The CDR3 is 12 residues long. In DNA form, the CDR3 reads TGTGCCAGCAGGAGGTCGGGTAATGAGCAGTTCTTC. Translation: CASRRSGNEQFF.

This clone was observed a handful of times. CDR3 sequence: CASSELAGGPDTQYF. The CDR3 DNA sequence: TGTGCCAGCAGTGAACTAGCGGGGGGGCCAGATACGCAGTATTTT. The genes are TRBV6-1 and TRBJ2-3; 12 nucleotides align to TRBD2. CDR3 length: 15 residues. The ends lost 2 bases at V and 4 bases at J; junction bases unmatched: 1. Germline V gives CDR1 MNHNS, CDR2 SASEGT.

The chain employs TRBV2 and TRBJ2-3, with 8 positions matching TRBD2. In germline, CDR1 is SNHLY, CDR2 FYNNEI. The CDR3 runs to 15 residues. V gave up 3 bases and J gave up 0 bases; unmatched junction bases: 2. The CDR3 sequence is CASSDLAGSTDTQYF. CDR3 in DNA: TGTGCCAGCAGTGATTTAGCGGGGAGCACAGATACGCAGTATTTT.

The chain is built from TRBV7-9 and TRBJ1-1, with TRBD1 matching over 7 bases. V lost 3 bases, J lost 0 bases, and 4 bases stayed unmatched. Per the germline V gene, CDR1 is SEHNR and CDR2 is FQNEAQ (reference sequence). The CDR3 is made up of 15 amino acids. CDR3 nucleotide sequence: TGTGCCAGCAGCTTTTCGGACAGGCTGAACACTGAAGCTTTCTTT. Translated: CASSFSDRLNTEAFF.

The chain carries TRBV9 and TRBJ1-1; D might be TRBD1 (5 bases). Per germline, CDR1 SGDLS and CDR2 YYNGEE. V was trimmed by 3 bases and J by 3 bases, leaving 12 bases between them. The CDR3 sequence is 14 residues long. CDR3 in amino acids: CASSAGGKDTEAFF. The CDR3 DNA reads TGTGCCAGCAGCGCGGGGGGAAAGGACACTGAAGCTTTCTTT.

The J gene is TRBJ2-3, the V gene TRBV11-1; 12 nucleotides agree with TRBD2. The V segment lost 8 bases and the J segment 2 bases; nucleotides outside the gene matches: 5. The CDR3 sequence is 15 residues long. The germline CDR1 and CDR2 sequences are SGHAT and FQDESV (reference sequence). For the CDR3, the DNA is TGTGCCAGCCAAGGACTAGCGGGATTCACAGATACGCAGTATTTT. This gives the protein CASQGLAGFTDTQYF.

This chain's CDR3 is CASSYYETGQYGYTF. As DNA, the CDR3 is TGTGCCAGTAGTTACTACGAGACAGGCCAATATGGCTACACCTTC. The chain couples TRBV19 to TRBJ1-2; possibly TRBD1 for D (6 bases). CDR1 and CDR2 from the germline V gene are LNHDA and SQIVND (reference sequence). The CDR3 totals 15 residues. Trimming shortened V by 5 bases and J by 5 bases, and 18 bases separated the two germline ends.

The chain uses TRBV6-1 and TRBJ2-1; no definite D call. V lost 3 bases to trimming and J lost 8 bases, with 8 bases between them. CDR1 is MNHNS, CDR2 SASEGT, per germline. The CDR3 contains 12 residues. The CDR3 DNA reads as TGTGCCAGCAGTGAGCTCTGGGATGAGCAGTTCTTC. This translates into CASSELWDEQFF.